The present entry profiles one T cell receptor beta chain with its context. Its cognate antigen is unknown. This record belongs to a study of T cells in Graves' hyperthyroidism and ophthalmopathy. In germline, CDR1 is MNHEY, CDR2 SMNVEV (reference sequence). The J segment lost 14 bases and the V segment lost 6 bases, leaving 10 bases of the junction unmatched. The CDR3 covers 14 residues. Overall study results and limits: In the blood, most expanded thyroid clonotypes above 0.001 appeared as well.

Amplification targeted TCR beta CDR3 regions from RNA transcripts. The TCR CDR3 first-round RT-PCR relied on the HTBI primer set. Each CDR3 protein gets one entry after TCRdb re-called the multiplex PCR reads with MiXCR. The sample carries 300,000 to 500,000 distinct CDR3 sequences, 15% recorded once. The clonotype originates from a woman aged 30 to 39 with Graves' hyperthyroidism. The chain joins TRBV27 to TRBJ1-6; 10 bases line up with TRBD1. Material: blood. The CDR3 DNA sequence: TGTGCCAGCAGGAAAATGGGACAGGGGTCTTCCCTCCACTTT. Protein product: CASRKMGQGSSLHF.